The rows below give T cell receptor beta chains drawn from one sample of a study of a mutant IDH1 vaccine in newly diagnosed glioma. Only in-frame clones appear in the TCRdb table, and some are missing; sequencing was by immunoSEQ multiplex PCR. The table includes about 94,000 clones, nearly 90% detected once. These TCRs' antigens remain unknown. The input for sequencing was PBMCs, taken from a glioma patient whose treatment included an IDH1 peptide vaccine. The source of these receptors is a woman in her forties or fifties with glioma. CDR3s include the opening cysteine and the closing phenylalanine or tryptophan. A D gene is named only where the DNA matches it firmly. Only some rows state a clone size, as once, few, many or a class for expanded clones.

13,.,TRBV7-9,TRBJ1-1,.,CASSFVVNTEAFF,TGTGCCAGCAGCTTTGTCGTGAACACTGAAGCTTTCTTT
16,.,TRBV19,TRBJ1-1,TRBD1,CASSIGTALMNTEAFF,TGTGCCAGTAGTATCGGGACAGCTCTTATGAACACTGAAGCTTTCTTT
11,.,TRBV28,TRBJ1-1,.,CASSFIAEAFF,TGTGCCAGCAGTTTCATCGCTGAAGCTTTCTTT
15,.,TRBV5-1,TRBJ2-3,TRBD2,CASSYTGGPADTQYF,TGCGCCAGCAGCTATACGGGAGGGCCGGCAGATACGCAGTATTTT
14,.,TRBV5-1,TRBJ2-5,TRBD2,CASSPWTSGGTQYF,TGCGCCAGCAGCCCCTGGACTAGCGGGGGGACCCAGTACTTC
14,.,TRBV7-9,TRBJ1-1,TRBD1,CASSLQGEVTEAFF,TGTGCCAGCAGCTTACAGGGGGAAGTCACTGAAGCTTTCTTT
13,.,TRBV2,TRBJ1-4,.,CASSGGVNEKLFF,TGTGCCAGCAGTGGCGGGGTAAATGAAAAACTGTTTTTT
13,.,TRBV5-1,TRBJ1-1,.,CASSWNRETDAFF,TGCGCCAGCAGCTGGAACAGGGAGACCGACGCTTTCTTT
17,.,TRBV21-1,TRBJ2-5,.,CASSQGGLADRRGTQYF,TGTGCCAGCAGCCAGGGGGGGCTAGCGGACCGGAGGGGGACCCAGTACTTC
15,.,TRBV6-1,TRBJ1-6,.,CASSEGGSWGSPLHF,TGTGCCAGCAGTGAAGGGGGATCTTGGGGTTCACCCCTCCACTTT
13,.,TRBV2,TRBJ1-3,.,CASSGQEGNTIYF,TGTGCCAGCAGTGGACAGGAGGGAAACACCATATATTTT
19,.,TRBV5-5,TRBJ1-4,TRBD1,CASSFGDRGAFGTNEKLFF,TGTGCCAGCAGCTTTGGAGACAGGGGGGCCTTTGGAACTAATGAAAAACTGTTTTTT
15,.,TRBV6-1,TRBJ2-7,TRBD2,CASSEGSSGSYEQYF,TGTGCCAGCAGTGAAGGCTCTAGCGGCTCCTACGAGCAGTACTTC
15,.,TRBV2,TRBJ2-5,.,CASSGAAGIRETQYF,TGTGCCAGCAGTGGGGCGGCGGGGATCCGAGAGACCCAGTACTTC
17,.,TRBV2,TRBJ1-2,TRBD1,CASSETPPGTGSSGYTF,TGTGCCAGCAGTGAAACACCCCCCGGGACAGGGAGTTCTGGCTACACCTTC
15,few,TRBV21-1,TRBJ2-2,.,CASSKTGLNTGELFF,TGTGCCAGCAGCAAAACGGGATTGAACACCGGGGAGCTGTTTTTT
14,.,TRBV15,TRBJ1-5,.,CATSYDRSNQPQHF,TGTGCCACCAGCTACGACCGTAGCAATCAGCCCCAGCATTTT
14,.,TRBV28,TRBJ1-2,TRBD1,CASSWTGESYGYTF,TGTGCCAGCAGTTGGACAGGGGAGAGCTATGGCTACACCTTC
17,.,TRBV9,TRBJ1-2,TRBD1,CASSAPGQGNLGYGYTF,TGTGCCAGCAGCGCCCCGGGACAGGGAAATTTGGGCTATGGCTACACCTTC
13,.,TRBV28,TRBJ2-3,TRBD2,CASSLPPGLTQYF,TGTGCCAGCAGTTTACCTCCGGGACTAACGCAGTATTTT
19,.,TRBV18,TRBJ2-1,TRBD2,CASSPPGLAGGGSYNEQFF,TGTGCCAGCTCACCACCCGGACTAGCGGGAGGGGGGTCCTACAATGAGCAGTTCTTC
13,.,TRBV9,TRBJ1-2,.,CASSPGGFYGYTF,TGTGCCAGCAGCCCCGGGGGGTTCTATGGCTACACCTTC
15,few,TRBV4-1,TRBJ1-4,.,CASSPTGQGGEKLFF,TGCGCCAGCAGCCCCACCGGCCAGGGTGGGGAAAAACTGTTTTTT
15,.,TRBV7-9,TRBJ2-1,.,CASSFDSRAYNEQFF,TGTGCCAGCAGCTTCGACAGTCGGGCCTACAATGAGCAGTTCTTC
16,.,TRBV9,TRBJ1-2,.,CASSPGGGGISYGYTF,TGTGCCAGCAGCCCCGGAGGGGGGGGAATTAGCTATGGCTACACCTTC
14,.,TRBV5-5,TRBJ1-3,.,CASSPRDSGNTIYF,TGTGCCAGCAGTCCCCGGGACTCTGGAAACACCATATATTTT
14,.,TRBV28,TRBJ1-2,TRBD1,CASRWDRTNYGYTF,TGTGCCAGCCGATGGGACAGGACAAACTATGGCTACACCTTC
14,.,TRBV6-5,TRBJ2-7,TRBD1,CASSWGRDRDEQYF,TGTGCCAGCAGTTGGGGCCGGGACAGGGACGAGCAGTACTTC
17,.,TRBV19,TRBJ1-2,.,CASSIGGGLPPNYGYTF,TGTGCCAGTAGTATAGGGGGGGGGCTTCCGCCTAACTATGGCTACACCTTC
15,.,TRBV15,TRBJ1-4,.,CATSQGGPSNEKLFF,TGTGCCACCAGCCAAGGGGGTCCCTCTAATGAAAAACTGTTTTTT
12,.,TRBV5-5,TRBJ2-7,.,CASSLASREQYF,TGTGCCAGCAGCTTGGCTTCTCGCGAGCAGTACTTC
16,once,TRBV5-6,TRBJ2-3,.,CASSSYRDGFPDTQYF,TGTGCCAGCAGCTCCTACAGGGATGGGTTCCCAGATACGCAGTATTTT
15,.,TRBV5-6,TRBJ2-1,TRBD2,CASSPGLAGYNEQFF,TGTGCCAGCAGCCCCGGACTAGCGGGTTACAATGAGCAGTTCTTC
9,.,TRBV23-1,TRBJ2-2,.,CARTGELFF,TGCGCCCGCACCGGGGAGCTGTTTTTT
13,.,TRBV10-3,TRBJ2-5,.,CAISALPGETQYF,TGTGCCATCAGTGCCCTTCCTGGGGAGACCCAGTACTTC
15,once,TRBV18,TRBJ1-1,.,CASSPPSRSSTEAFF,TGTGCCAGCTCACCTCCCAGCCGATCGAGCACTGAAGCTTTCTTT
15,.,TRBV11-2,TRBJ2-5,TRBD2,CASSLPRTSGKTQYF,TGTGCCAGCAGCTTACCGCGGACTAGCGGGAAGACCCAGTACTTC
13,.,TRBV28,TRBJ2-7,.,CASSSLEPYEQYF,TGTGCCAGCAGTTCCCTCGAGCCCTACGAGCAGTACTTC
12,.,TRBV19,TRBJ1-4,.,CASSLGDEKLFF,TGTGCCAGTAGTTTGGGGGATGAAAAACTGTTTTTT
15,.,TRBV28,TRBJ1-2,.,CAITSGGPHNYGYTF,TGTGCCATCACCTCCGGGGGGCCACATAACTATGGCTACACCTTC
14,.,TRBV29-1,TRBJ2-1,TRBD1,CSESGQGAYNEQFF,TGCAGCGAGTCGGGACAGGGAGCCTACAATGAGCAGTTCTTC
15,.,TRBV5-1,TRBJ2-7,TRBD2,CASSFQTSGKDEQYF,TGCGCCAGCAGCTTCCAGACTAGCGGGAAGGACGAGCAGTACTTC
14,.,TRBV5-1,TRBJ1-2,.,CASSSSPGSGGYTF,TGCGCCAGCAGCTCCAGCCCGGGATCGGGTGGCTACACCTTC